This T cell receptor beta chain was sequenced in a study of T-cell reconstitution after alpha-beta-depleted transplantation in children. General observations from the study: Surviving recipient T cells and thymic progenitors produced the high day-60 TCRbeta diversity seen in some patients.

About this clonotype itself: The antigen is not known.

As it was prepared, the TCRbeta library received unique molecular identifiers. One entry per CDR3 protein results from TCRdb running MiXCR on the PCR reads. The data show almost 250,000 distinct CDR3 sequences, 25% seen once. Trimming took 1 base from V and 6 from J, leaving 11 bases between them. The CDR3 sequence is 14 residues long. Germline assignment: CDR1 LGHDT and CDR2 YNNKEL (reference sequence). The TCR comes from a girl aged 2-10 years with Fanconi anemia, due to receive a stem cell transplant. V usage is TRBV3-1 and J usage is TRBJ2-3; perhaps TRBD2 as D (5 bases). The input for sequencing was PBMCs, taken before TCRalphabeta/CD19-depleted stem cell transplant. The CDR3 DNA follows: TGTGCCAGCAGCCAAGGACTATTGACCGATACGCAGTATTTT. It is translated as CASSQGLLTDTQYF.